This T cell receptor beta chain originates from a study of control samples from healthy donors and cancer patients. Only in-frame clones appear in the TCRdb table, and some are missing; sequencing was by immunoSEQ multiplex PCR. The repertoire holds some 120,000 clones, with 88% as singletons. Germline assignment: CDR1 SGDLS and CDR2 YYNGEE. The length of the CDR3 is 18 residues. Trimming removed 0 bases from V and 5 bases from J; junction bases left unmatched: 14. This clonotype originated in a man aged 50 to 59 in good health. Sequencing input: blood. The chain combines TRBV9 with TRBJ2-3; TRBD2 aligns across 8 bases. The CDR3, as DNA: TGTGCCAGCAGCGTAGACGACCCCACCGGGGGGGCCGGAGATACGCAGTATTTT. Amino acid sequence: CASSVDDPTGGAGDTQYF. The full variable domain, in which reference TRBV9 and TRBJ2-3 provide the parts outside the CDR3, is DSGVTQTPKHLITATGQRVTLRCSPRSGDLSVYWYQQSLDQGLQFLIQYYNGEERAKGNILERFSAQQFPDLHSELNLSSLELGDSALYFCASSVDDPTGGAGDTQYFGPGTRLTVL.